A selection of T cell receptor beta chains follows, all from one sample in a study of blood T cell repertoires in COVID-19. Profiled with immunoSEQ multiplex PCR; TCRdb holds only in-frame clones, not every one. The sample records about 160,000 clones, approximately 85% being singletons. Sequencing was carried out using peripheral blood. The receptors derive from a man older than 75 with COVID-19, enrolled during active disease. The CDR3 runs from the conserved cysteine through the conserved F or W. D genes are given only for firm matches. Not every row has a clone size; where given, it reads once, few, many or a size class.

j_gene	v_gene	abundance	d_gene	CDR3aa	CDR3nt
TRBJ1-5	TRBV2	-	-	CASSERQALTNQPQHF	TGTGCCAGCAGTGAAAGACAGGCCCTTACCAATCAGCCCCAGCATTTT
TRBJ1-4	TRBV9	-	TRBD1	CASSVATGQGANEKLFF	TGTGCCAGCAGCGTAGCTACGGGACAGGGTGCTAATGAAAAACTGTTTTTT
TRBJ2-6	TRBV7-9	-	-	CASSSFGANVLTF	TGTGCCAGCAGCTCCTTTGGGGCCAACGTCCTGACTTTC
TRBJ2-2	TRBV5-1	once	TRBD2	CASSFSGGAGELFF	TGCGCCAGCAGCTTTTCCGGGGGGGCCGGGGAGCTGTTTTTT
TRBJ1-2	TRBV7-9	-	TRBD1	CASSFNDRGHGYTF	TGTGCCAGCAGCTTTAACGACAGGGGCCATGGCTACACCTTC
TRBJ1-1	TRBV12-3/TRBV12-4	-	-	CASSRQPNTEAFF	TGTGCCAGCAGCCGACAGCCGAACACTGAAGCTTTCTTT
TRBJ1-1	TRBV10-3	-	-	CAIRTRDNHQMNTEAFF	TGTGCCATCAGGACCCGGGACAACCACCAGATGAACACTGAAGCTTTCTTT
TRBJ1-6	TRBV6-6	-	-	CASSYVQGPNSPLHF	TGTGCCAGCAGTTACGTTCAGGGCCCGAATTCACCCCTCCACTTT
TRBJ2-1	TRBV18	-	TRBD1	CASSPNLRRGPYNEQFF	TGTGCCAGCTCTCCAAATCTCCGCAGGGGGCCGTACAATGAGCAGTTCTTC
TRBJ1-5	TRBV5-1	once	-	CASSLGGGNNQPQHF	TGCGCCAGCAGCTTAGGAGGAGGCAACAATCAGCCCCAGCATTTT
TRBJ1-6	TRBV12-3/TRBV12-4	-	-	CASSSHGSPLHF	TGTGCCAGCAGTTCGCACGGTTCACCCCTCCACTTT